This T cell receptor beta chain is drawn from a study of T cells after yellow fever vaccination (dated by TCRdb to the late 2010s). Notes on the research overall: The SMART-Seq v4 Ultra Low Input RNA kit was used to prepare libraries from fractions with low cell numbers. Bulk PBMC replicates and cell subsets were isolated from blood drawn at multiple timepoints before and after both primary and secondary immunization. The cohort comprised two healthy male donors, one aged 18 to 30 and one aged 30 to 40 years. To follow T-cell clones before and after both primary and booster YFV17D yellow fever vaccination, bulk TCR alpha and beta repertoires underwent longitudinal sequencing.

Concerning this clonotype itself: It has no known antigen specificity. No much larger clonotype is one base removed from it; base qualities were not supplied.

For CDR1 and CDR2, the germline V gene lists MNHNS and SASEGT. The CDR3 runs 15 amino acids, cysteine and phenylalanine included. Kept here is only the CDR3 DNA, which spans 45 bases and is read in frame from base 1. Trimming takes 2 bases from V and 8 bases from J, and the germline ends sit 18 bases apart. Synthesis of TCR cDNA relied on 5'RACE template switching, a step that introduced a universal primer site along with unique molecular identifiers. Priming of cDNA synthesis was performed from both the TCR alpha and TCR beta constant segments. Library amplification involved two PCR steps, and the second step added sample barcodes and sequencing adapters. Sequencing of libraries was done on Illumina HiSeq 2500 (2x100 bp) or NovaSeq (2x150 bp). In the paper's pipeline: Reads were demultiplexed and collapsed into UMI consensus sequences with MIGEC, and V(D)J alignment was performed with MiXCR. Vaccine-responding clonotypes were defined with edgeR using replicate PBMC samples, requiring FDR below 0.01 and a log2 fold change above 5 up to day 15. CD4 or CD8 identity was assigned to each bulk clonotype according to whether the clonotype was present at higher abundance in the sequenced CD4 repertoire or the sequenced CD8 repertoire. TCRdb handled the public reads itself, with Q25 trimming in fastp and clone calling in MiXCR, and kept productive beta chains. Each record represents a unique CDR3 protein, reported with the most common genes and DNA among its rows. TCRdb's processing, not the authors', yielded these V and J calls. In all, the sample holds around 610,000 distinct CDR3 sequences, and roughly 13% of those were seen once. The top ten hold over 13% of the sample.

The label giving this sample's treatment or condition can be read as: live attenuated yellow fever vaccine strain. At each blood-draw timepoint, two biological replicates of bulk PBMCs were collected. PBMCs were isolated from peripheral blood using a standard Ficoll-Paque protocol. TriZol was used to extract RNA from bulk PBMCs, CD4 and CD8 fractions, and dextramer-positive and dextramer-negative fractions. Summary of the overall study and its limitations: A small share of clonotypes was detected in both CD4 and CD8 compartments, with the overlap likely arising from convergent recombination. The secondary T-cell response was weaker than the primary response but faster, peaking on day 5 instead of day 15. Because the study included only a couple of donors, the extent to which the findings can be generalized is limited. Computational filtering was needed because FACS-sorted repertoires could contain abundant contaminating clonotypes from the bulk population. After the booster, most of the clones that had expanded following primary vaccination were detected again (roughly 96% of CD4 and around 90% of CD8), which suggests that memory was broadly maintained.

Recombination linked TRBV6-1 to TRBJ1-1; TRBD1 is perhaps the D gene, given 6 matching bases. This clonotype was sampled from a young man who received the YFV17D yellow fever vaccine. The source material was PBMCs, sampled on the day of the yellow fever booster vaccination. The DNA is TGTGCCAGCAGTGAAAGTCCATTACAGGGTCCAGAAGCTTTCTTT. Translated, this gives CASSESPLQGPEAFF.